This is a list of T cell receptor beta chains from one sample in a study of graft-versus-host responses after intestinal transplantation. Their specific antigens are unknown. Libraries were prepared by immunoSEQ multiplex PCR; TCRdb keeps only in-frame clonotypes and omits some of them. The sample yields tens of thousands of clones, 85% to 95% seen once. The sample consisted of unstimulated CD8+ T cells sorted from spleen or lymph node cells, taken before transplant. Receptors originate from a human donor who was the organ donor for an intestinal transplant. Both conserved end residues are part of each CDR3. Each record gives: V gene, J gene, clone size, D gene, CDR3 protein, CDR3 DNA. The D gene is left open where the match is weak. Size values are once, few and many counts, or a class for expanded clones, and some rows have none.

>TRBV7-9|TRBJ1-5|-|-
CASSLALGGVEDQPQHF
TGTGCCAGCAGCTTAGCGTTGGGGGGAGTAGAAGACCAGCCCCAGCATTTT
>TRBV4-1|TRBJ2-7|-|-
CASSQDRDGSYEQYF
TGCGCCAGCAGCCAAGATAGGGATGGGAGCTACGAGCAGTACTTC
>TRBV27|TRBJ2-5|-|-
CASSSSFSAGYQETQYF
-
>TRBV5-8|TRBJ2-7|-|TRBD2
CASSATETSGRSPSYEQYF
TGTGCCAGCAGCGCGACCGAGACTAGCGGGAGGTCCCCCTCCTACGAGCAGTACTTC
>TRBV30|TRBJ2-5|-|TRBD2
CAWSSGGGPQYF
TGTGCCTGGAGTTCCGGGGGGGGACCCCAGTACTTC
>TRBV7-2|TRBJ1-3|-|-
CASSPDYRGYSGNTIYF
TGTGCCAGCAGCCCGGACTATCGGGGCTACTCTGGAAACACCATATATTTT
>TRBV7-2|TRBJ2-5|-|-
CASSLGPLTETQYF
TGTGCCAGCAGCTTAGGCCCGCTGACTGAGACCCAGTACTTC
>TRBV16|TRBJ1-2|once|TRBD1
CASSQSWGQGNYGYTF
TGTGCCAGCAGCCAATCTTGGGGACAGGGGAACTATGGCTACACCTTC
>TRBV5-4|TRBJ2-5|-|TRBD2
CASSLVAGGRETQYF
TGTGCCAGCAGCTTGGTAGCGGGAGGGCGGGAGACCCAGTACTTC
>TRBV11-3|TRBJ2-7|once|-
CASSLDPRYEQYF
TGTGCCAGCAGCTTAGATCCCCGTTACGAGCAGTACTTC
>TRBV11-1|TRBJ1-5|-|-
CASSLDRDQPQHF
TGTGCCAGCAGCCTTGATCGAGATCAGCCCCAGCATTTT